The source of this TCR beta chain is a study of T cell responses to AZD1222 COVID-19 vaccine. About the research overall: Whether given at about 4 or about 12 weeks, second doses were pooled.

V shed 5 bases, J shed 2 bases, and the junction held 5 bases outside the gene matches. In germline, CDR1 is SGHAT, CDR2 FQDESV (reference sequence). The CDR3 is 14 amino acids. Study-wide results and caveats: Spike regions recognized by vaccine-associated CD4 TCRs spanned the protein, led by 160-218 and 743-854. The sample set comprised mostly white British donors with more females, and clonal diversity was possibly underestimated.

The method was immunoSEQ multiplex PCR; TCRdb's version includes in-frame clones alone and lacks a portion of them. The table records fewer than 200,000 clones, over 85% of them present only once. Of note for this clone: The antigen is not known.

The clonotype was recovered from an adult in good health. The sample was peripheral blood, taken on day 0 of AZD1222 vaccination. This chain connects TRBV11-1 to TRBJ1-1, with 7 bases aligning to TRBD1. The CDR3 coding sequence is TGTGCCAGCAGCACCCGGGACAGCAACACTGAAGCTTTCTTT. It codes for CASSTRDSNTEAFF. The full variable domain, in which reference TRBV11-1 and TRBJ1-1 provide the parts outside the CDR3, is EAEVAQSPRYKITEKSQAVAFWCDPISGHATLYWYRQILGQGPELLVQFQDESVVDDSQLPKDRFSAERLKGVDSTLKIQPAELGDSAMYLCASSTRDSNTEAFFGQGTRLTVV.